These T cell receptor beta chains were read from a single sample in a study of identical twins. TCRdb analysed the 5' RACE reads with MiXCR anew, one entry per CDR3 protein. This table holds roughly 690,000 distinct CDR3 sequences, around 20% found once. This sample also appeared in a second study, on T cells expressing NK-cell markers.

The material sequenced was PBMCs. The receptors stem from a woman younger than 35 in good health. CDR3s include the opening cysteine and the closing phenylalanine or tryptophan. Each record gives: clone size, V gene, J gene, D gene, CDR3 DNA, CDR3 protein. The D gene is left open where the match is weak. Size is omitted from some rows. Given values are once, few, many or a class for expanded clones.

clone size: NA
V gene: TRBV5-1
J gene: TRBJ2-2
D gene: NA
CDR3 DNA: TGCGCCAGCAGCTTGCTCGGGGGAGCCGGGGAGCTGTTTTTT
CDR3 protein: CASSLLGGAGELFF

clone size: few
V gene: TRBV7-3
J gene: TRBJ2-1
D gene: TRBD2
CDR3 DNA: TGTGCCAGCAGCTTAACTAAAGGGACTACTAGTGAGCAGTTCTTC
CDR3 protein: CASSLTKGTTSEQFF

clone size: few
V gene: TRBV20-1
J gene: TRBJ2-3
D gene: TRBD2
CDR3 DNA: TGCAGTGCTAGTATACTAGCGGGAGGGCCAGATACGCAGTATTTT
CDR3 protein: CSASILAGGPDTQYF

clone size: many
V gene: TRBV7-9
J gene: TRBJ2-3
D gene: NA
CDR3 DNA: TGTGCCAGCAGCCCCCACGGAGATACGCAGTATTTT
CDR3 protein: CASSPHGDTQYF

clone size: NA
V gene: TRBV5-1
J gene: TRBJ2-3
D gene: TRBD1
CDR3 DNA: TGCGCCAGCAGCACGCGGGGACAGGGGGCAGATACGCAGTATTTT
CDR3 protein: CASSTRGQGADTQYF

clone size: few
V gene: TRBV18
J gene: TRBJ1-5
D gene: NA
CDR3 DNA: TGTGCCAGCTCACCGGAGGGCAATCAGCCCCAGCATTTT
CDR3 protein: CASSPEGNQPQHF

clone size: NA
V gene: TRBV30
J gene: TRBJ1-6
D gene: TRBD1
CDR3 DNA: TGTGCCTGGCGTCGGACAGGGAGTAATTCACCCCTCCACTTT
CDR3 protein: CAWRRTGSNSPLHF

clone size: NA
V gene: TRBV10-3
J gene: TRBJ2-1
D gene: NA
CDR3 DNA: TGTGCCATCAGTGAGTCCTCTACGTCTCACTCCTACAATGAGCAGTTCTTC
CDR3 protein: CAISESSTSHSYNEQFF

clone size: NA
V gene: TRBV7-9
J gene: TRBJ1-5
D gene: TRBD1
CDR3 DNA: TGTGCCAGCAGCTTAGGACAGGGCGAGGAGCCCCAGCATTTT
CDR3 protein: CASSLGQGEEPQHF

clone size: NA
V gene: TRBV4-3
J gene: TRBJ2-1
D gene: NA
CDR3 DNA: TGCGCCAGCAGCCAAGTATGGGACTCCCCTGGCAATGAGCAGTTCTTC
CDR3 protein: CASSQVWDSPGNEQFF

clone size: NA
V gene: TRBV6-2/TRBV6-3
J gene: TRBJ1-5
D gene: NA
CDR3 DNA: TGTGCCAGCAGCACCCTGGGACGGATTCCCAATCAGCCCCAGCATTTT
CDR3 protein: CASSTLGRIPNQPQHF

clone size: few
V gene: TRBV11-2
J gene: TRBJ2-1
D gene: NA
CDR3 DNA: TGTGCCAGCAGCGAATTGGGGGGGGGGCACAATGAGCAGTTCTTC
CDR3 protein: CASSELGGGHNEQFF

clone size: NA
V gene: TRBV7-2
J gene: TRBJ2-7
D gene: TRBD1
CDR3 DNA: TGTGCCAGCAGCTTCAAAGGACAGGTGGCCTACGAGCAGTACTTC
CDR3 protein: CASSFKGQVAYEQYF

clone size: NA
V gene: TRBV5-6
J gene: TRBJ1-1
D gene: NA
CDR3 DNA: TGTGCCAGCGAGAAGGTCGCGAACACTGAAGCTTTCTTT
CDR3 protein: CASEKVANTEAFF

clone size: few
V gene: TRBV24-1
J gene: TRBJ2-3
D gene: NA
CDR3 DNA: TGTGCCACCAGTGATTTGCTGACTGGAGATACGCAGTATTTT
CDR3 protein: CATSDLLTGDTQYF

clone size: few
V gene: TRBV7-2
J gene: TRBJ2-5
D gene: NA
CDR3 DNA: TGTGCCAGCAGTTACCACTCGACCCAGTACTTC
CDR3 protein: CASSYHSTQYF

clone size: many
V gene: TRBV25-1
J gene: TRBJ1-2
D gene: NA
CDR3 DNA: TGTGCCAGCAGTGAGCGACCCGGGAGCCTCGGGGGCTACACCTTC
CDR3 protein: CASSERPGSLGGYTF

clone size: many
V gene: TRBV5-1
J gene: TRBJ1-3
D gene: NA
CDR3 DNA: TGCGCCAGCCGACAGGACTCCACAGACACCATATATTTT
CDR3 protein: CASRQDSTDTIYF

clone size: NA
V gene: TRBV20-1
J gene: TRBJ2-1
D gene: NA
CDR3 DNA: TGCAGTGCTAGGGGGGTATCCTCCTACAATGAGCAGTTCTTC
CDR3 protein: CSARGVSSYNEQFF

clone size: many
V gene: TRBV20-1
J gene: TRBJ2-7
D gene: TRBD1
CDR3 DNA: TGCAGTGCTAGGCTGGGACAGGGTGGGGAGCAGTACTTC
CDR3 protein: CSARLGQGGEQYF

clone size: NA
V gene: TRBV18
J gene: TRBJ2-7
D gene: NA
CDR3 DNA: TGTGCCAGCTCATCAGGGAGTTCCTCCTACGAGCAGTACTTC
CDR3 protein: CASSSGSSSYEQYF

clone size: few
V gene: TRBV5-1
J gene: TRBJ2-1
D gene: NA
CDR3 DNA: TGCGCCAGCAGTTTCGACTTACCCTCCTACAATGAGCAGTTCTTC
CDR3 protein: CASSFDLPSYNEQFF

clone size: few
V gene: TRBV20-1
J gene: TRBJ2-3
D gene: NA
CDR3 DNA: TGCAGTGCTAGAGATACAGGGCTTATCACAGATACGCAGTATTTT
CDR3 protein: CSARDTGLITDTQYF

clone size: NA
V gene: TRBV5-5
J gene: TRBJ2-7
D gene: NA
CDR3 DNA: TGTGCCAGCAGGGATGGTGGGGCTCACGAGCAGTACTTC
CDR3 protein: CASRDGGAHEQYF

clone size: few
V gene: TRBV20-1
J gene: TRBJ2-3
D gene: NA
CDR3 DNA: TGCAGTGCTGGGTACGGCAACATTATCACAGATACGCAGTATTTT
CDR3 protein: CSAGYGNIITDTQYF

clone size: NA
V gene: TRBV5-1
J gene: TRBJ2-7
D gene: TRBD2
CDR3 DNA: TGCGCCAGCAGAGTAGCTAGCGGGGGGCCTAGCTCCTACGAGCAGTACTTC
CDR3 protein: CASRVASGGPSSYEQYF

clone size: few
V gene: TRBV3-1
J gene: TRBJ2-3
D gene: TRBD2
CDR3 DNA: TGTGCCAGCAGGGTAGCGGGGGCAGATACGCAGTATTTT
CDR3 protein: CASRVAGADTQYF

clone size: many
V gene: TRBV27
J gene: TRBJ1-2
D gene: TRBD1
CDR3 DNA: TGTGCCAGCAGCCGGGACAGGGCCAGCTATGGCTACACCTTC
CDR3 protein: CASSRDRASYGYTF

clone size: few
V gene: TRBV9
J gene: TRBJ2-1
D gene: TRBD2
CDR3 DNA: TGTGCCAGCAGCGTAGGACTAGCGGCCTACAATGAGCAGTTCTTC
CDR3 protein: CASSVGLAAYNEQFF

clone size: NA
V gene: TRBV12-3/TRBV12-4
J gene: TRBJ2-2
D gene: NA
CDR3 DNA: TGTGCCAGCAGTTTAGGTGTGGGGCCCGGGGAGCTGTTTTTT
CDR3 protein: CASSLGVGPGELFF

clone size: few
V gene: TRBV6-5
J gene: TRBJ2-7
D gene: TRBD1
CDR3 DNA: TGTGCCAGCAGTTGGGACAGGGCTGTCGAGCAGTACTTC
CDR3 protein: CASSWDRAVEQYF

clone size: many
V gene: TRBV12-3/TRBV12-4
J gene: TRBJ1-1
D gene: NA
CDR3 DNA: TGTGCCAGCAGTTTAAGGGGGGACACTGAAGCTTTCTTT
CDR3 protein: CASSLRGDTEAFF

clone size: NA
V gene: TRBV10-3
J gene: TRBJ1-1
D gene: TRBD1
CDR3 DNA: TGTGCCGGGTCCTACGGACAGGGGTCCACTGAAGCTTTCTTT
CDR3 protein: CAGSYGQGSTEAFF

clone size: NA
V gene: TRBV20-1
J gene: TRBJ2-1
D gene: TRBD2
CDR3 DNA: TGCAGTGCTAGATCCGGTGGGGGGGGGAGCCCGAATGAGCAGTTCTTC
CDR3 protein: CSARSGGGGSPNEQFF

clone size: few
V gene: TRBV15
J gene: TRBJ2-1
D gene: TRBD2
CDR3 DNA: TGTGCCTGCCGGGGGGGCTCCTACAATGAGCAGTTCTTC
CDR3 protein: CACRGGSYNEQFF

clone size: NA
V gene: TRBV5-1
J gene: TRBJ2-1
D gene: NA
CDR3 DNA: TGCGCCAGCTCGTCCGGGGGCGCCCTAAGAAGTTACAATGAGCAGTTCTTC
CDR3 protein: CASSSGGALRSYNEQFF

clone size: many
V gene: TRBV29-1
J gene: TRBJ2-3
D gene: NA
CDR3 DNA: TGCAGCGCCGTGGGGGGGGGCACGAGCACAGATACGCAGTATTTT
CDR3 protein: CSAVGGGTSTDTQYF

clone size: NA
V gene: TRBV4-1
J gene: TRBJ2-7
D gene: TRBD2
CDR3 DNA: TGCGCCAGCAGCCACAGCGGGAAGGTCTACGAGCAGTACTTC
CDR3 protein: CASSHSGKVYEQYF

clone size: NA
V gene: TRBV20-1
J gene: TRBJ2-3
D gene: TRBD2
CDR3 DNA: TGCAGTGCTAGTCCCAGCGGGGGTTCTTCTAGCACAGATACGCAGTATTTT
CDR3 protein: CSASPSGGSSSTDTQYF

clone size: NA
V gene: TRBV7-6
J gene: TRBJ2-3
D gene: TRBD1
CDR3 DNA: TGTGCCAGCAGCTTAACTCTCGGACAGGGATACACAGATACGCAGTATTTT
CDR3 protein: CASSLTLGQGYTDTQYF

clone size: NA
V gene: TRBV4-3
J gene: TRBJ2-1
D gene: TRBD2
CDR3 DNA: TGCGCCAGCAGCCAATTGGGGGGGGCTAGCGGGAGCTACAATGAGCAGTTCTTC
CDR3 protein: CASSQLGGASGSYNEQFF

clone size: few
V gene: TRBV10-3
J gene: TRBJ1-5
D gene: NA
CDR3 DNA: TGTGCCATCAGTGAGTCGATCGGCGTTTTGCAGCCCCAGCATTTT
CDR3 protein: CAISESIGVLQPQHF

clone size: few
V gene: TRBV12-3/TRBV12-4
J gene: TRBJ2-1
D gene: TRBD2
CDR3 DNA: TGTGCCAGCACCTTAGCGGGAGGGTCCCCCAATGAGCAGTTCTTC
CDR3 protein: CASTLAGGSPNEQFF

clone size: many
V gene: TRBV7-6
J gene: TRBJ2-3
D gene: TRBD2
CDR3 DNA: TGTGCCAGCAGCTTATACGCTAGCGGGAAGACAGATACGCAGTATTTT
CDR3 protein: CASSLYASGKTDTQYF